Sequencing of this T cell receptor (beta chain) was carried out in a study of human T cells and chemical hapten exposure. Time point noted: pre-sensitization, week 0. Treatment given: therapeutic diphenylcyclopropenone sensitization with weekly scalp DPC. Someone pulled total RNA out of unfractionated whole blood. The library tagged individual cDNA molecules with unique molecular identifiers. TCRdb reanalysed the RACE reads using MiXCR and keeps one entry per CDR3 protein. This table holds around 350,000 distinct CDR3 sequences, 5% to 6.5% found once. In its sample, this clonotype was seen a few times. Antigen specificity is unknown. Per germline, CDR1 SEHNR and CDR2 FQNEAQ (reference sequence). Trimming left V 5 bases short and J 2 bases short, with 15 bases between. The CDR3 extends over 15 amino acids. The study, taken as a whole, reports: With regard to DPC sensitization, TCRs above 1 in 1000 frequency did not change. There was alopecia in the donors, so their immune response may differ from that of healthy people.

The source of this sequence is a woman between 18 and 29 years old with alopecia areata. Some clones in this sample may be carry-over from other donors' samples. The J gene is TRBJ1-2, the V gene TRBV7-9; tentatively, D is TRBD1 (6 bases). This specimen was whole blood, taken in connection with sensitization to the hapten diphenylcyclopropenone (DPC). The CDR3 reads CASSRAPQGNYGYTF. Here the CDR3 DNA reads TGTGCCAGCAGCCGGGCACCCCAGGGGAACTATGGCTACACCTTC.